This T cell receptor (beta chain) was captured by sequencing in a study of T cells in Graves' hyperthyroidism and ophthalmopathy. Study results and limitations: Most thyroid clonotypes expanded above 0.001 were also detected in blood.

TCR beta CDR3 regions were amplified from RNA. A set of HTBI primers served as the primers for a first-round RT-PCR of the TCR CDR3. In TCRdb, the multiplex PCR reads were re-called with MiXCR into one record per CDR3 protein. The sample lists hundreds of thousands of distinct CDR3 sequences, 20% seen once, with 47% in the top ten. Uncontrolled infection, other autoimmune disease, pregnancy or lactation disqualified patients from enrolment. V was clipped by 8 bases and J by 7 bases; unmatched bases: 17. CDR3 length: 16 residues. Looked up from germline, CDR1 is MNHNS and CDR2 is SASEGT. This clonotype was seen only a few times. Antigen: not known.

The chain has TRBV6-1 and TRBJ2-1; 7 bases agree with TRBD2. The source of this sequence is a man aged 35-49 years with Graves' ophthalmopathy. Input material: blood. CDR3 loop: CASWHGGSSGKNEQFF. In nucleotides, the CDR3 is TGTGCCAGCTGGCACGGCGGGTCTAGCGGTAAGAATGAGCAGTTCTTC.